Listed below are T cell receptor beta chains from one sample, sequenced in a study of blood T cell repertoires in COVID-19. Method: immunoSEQ multiplex PCR; TCRdb's copy keeps in-frame clones and lacks some. The sample consists of tens of thousands of clones, about nine tenths of them appearing once. The sample consisted of peripheral blood. The receptors were gathered from a woman aged 40 to 55 with active COVID-19. Each CDR3 is given with its conserved first and last residue. A D gene is named only where the DNA matches it firmly. The size of a clone is reported for some rows only, either as once, few or many, or as a class for expanded clones.

V,D,size,J,length,DNA,CDR3
TRBV19,.,.,TRBJ1-5,15,TGTGCCAGTAGTATAGGTGATCGGTATAATCAGCCCCAGCATTTT,CASSIGDRYNQPQHF
TRBV11-2,.,.,TRBJ1-2,15,TGTGCCAGCAGACGAACGACAGATTCTAACTATGGCTACACCTTC,CASRRTTDSNYGYTF
TRBV11-3,TRBD2,.,TRBJ2-1,17,TGTGCCAGCAGCTTAGGTTGGCGGGGGGGATCCTACAATGAGCAGTTCTTC,CASSLGWRGGSYNEQFF
TRBV19,.,.,TRBJ1-1,13,TGTGCCAGTAGTATAGGGACAGCACTTGAAGCTTTCTTT,CASSIGTALEAFF
TRBV14,.,.,TRBJ1-3,16,TGTGCCAGTAGCCAAGTGACGGGATCTGCCGGAAACACCATATATTTT,CASSQVTGSAGNTIYF
TRBV6-5,.,.,TRBJ1-2,13,TGTGCCAGCAGTTTGGACAGTAACTATGGCTACACCTTC,CASSLDSNYGYTF
TRBV5-1,TRBD2,.,TRBJ2-7,15,TGCGCCAGCAGCCGGGGGCTAGCGGGGGCCTACGAGCAGTACTTC,CASSRGLAGAYEQYF
TRBV5-5,.,.,TRBJ2-1,20,TGTGCCAGCAGCTGGACAGACGGATCTCCCTCCTCGGCCCGGCACAATGAGCAGTTCTTC,CASSWTDGSPSSARHNEQFF
TRBV2,TRBD1,once,TRBJ2-1,15,TGTGCCAGCAGTGGGACAGGGGGCTCCTACAATGAGCAGTTCTTC,CASSGTGGSYNEQFF
TRBV19,.,.,TRBJ1-5,13,TGTGCCAGTAGTAACAGGGTCAATCAGCCCCAGCATTTT,CASSNRVNQPQHF
TRBV6-5,TRBD1,.,TRBJ1-5,13,TGTGCCAGCAGCGACAGGGGCGATCAGCCCCAGCATTTT,CASSDRGDQPQHF
TRBV5-1,.,.,TRBJ2-7,14,TGCGCCAGCAGCTTGTGGCAGGGAAGGTACGAGCAGTACTTC,CASSLWQGRYEQYF
TRBV6-5,TRBD1,.,TRBJ1-5,15,TGTGCCAGCACCTCGGGCAGGGGGCTCGGTCAGCCCCAGCATTTT,CASTSGRGLGQPQHF
TRBV3-1/TRBV3-2,TRBD1,.,TRBJ1-4,15,TGTGCCAGCAGCCAAAAGGGACAGACGTATGAAAAACTGTTTTTT,CASSQKGQTYEKLFF
TRBV2,.,.,TRBJ1-2,14,TGTGCCAGCAGTGCTCTTACAGGGTTCTATGGCTACACCTTC,CASSALTGFYGYTF
TRBV3-1/TRBV3-2,TRBD2,.,TRBJ2-2,18,TGTGCCAGCAGCCCCTGGTTGAGCGGGGGCCAGAACACCGGGGAGCTGTTTTTT,CASSPWLSGGQNTGELFF
TRBV9,.,.,TRBJ2-3,16,TGTGCCAGCAGCGGGGGGACATTGACGGACACAGATACGCAGTATTTT,CASSGGTLTDTDTQYF
TRBV19,.,.,TRBJ2-7,16,TGTGCCAGTAGTATTTCCCTCAGCCCAGGGTCCCACGAGCAGTACTTC,CASSISLSPGSHEQYF
TRBV7-9,TRBD2,few,TRBJ2-3,17,TGTGCCAGCAGCTTCCCGCTAGCGGGGGGGCAATCAGATACGCAGTATTTT,CASSFPLAGGQSDTQYF
TRBV4-2,.,.,TRBJ1-3,17,TGTGCCAGCAGCCGGTGGACAGATTCTAATTCTGGAAACACCATATATTTT,CASSRWTDSNSGNTIYF
TRBV12-3/TRBV12-4,.,.,TRBJ2-7,11,TGTGCCAGCAGCCGAGCCTACGAGCAGTACTTC,CASSRAYEQYF
TRBV7-2,.,.,TRBJ1-3,14,TGTGCCAGCAGCTTAGCGGCCTCTGGAAACACCATATATTTT,CASSLAASGNTIYF
TRBV10-3,TRBD1,.,TRBJ2-5,15,TGTGCCATCAGTGACCGATCGACAGGGGAGGAGACCCAGTACTTC,CAISDRSTGEETQYF
TRBV5-1,.,few,TRBJ2-7,13,TGCGCCAGCAGCTTGAGTCAGTCCTACGAGCAGTACTTC,CASSLSQSYEQYF
TRBV7-8,TRBD2,.,TRBJ2-1,18,TGTGCCAGCAGCTTAGGGGCTAGCGGGGGGGTCTCCTACAATGAGCAGTTCTTC,CASSLGASGGVSYNEQFF
TRBV3-1/TRBV3-2,.,once,TRBJ2-7,15,TGTGCCAGCAGAAGAGGCCAGGGGGGTTCCTACGAGCAGTACTTC,CASRRGQGGSYEQYF
TRBV18,.,.,TRBJ2-1,15,TGTGCCAGCTCACCACCTTCTGCCGGCTACAATGAGCAGTTCTTC,CASSPPSAGYNEQFF